The 19 T cell receptor beta chains below all came from one sample that was sequenced in a study of regulatory T cells in long-lasting Graves disease. Through Arm-PCR of CDR3 regions and iRepertoire HTBI primers, TCR beta libraries were built. Via MiXCR, TCRdb re-called the multiplex PCR reads, giving one row per CDR3 protein. The table shows roughly 500,000 distinct CDR3 sequences, with approximately 23% occurring only once. Time point: persistent/refractory GD, antithyroid drugs over 5 years with positive TRAb. TCR sequences were obtained from RNA taken from PBMCs. The specimen was peripheral blood mononuclear cells (PBMCs), collected when the disease was refractory, from a patient treated with antithyroid drugs. The source is a female donor with Graves disease.

This clonotype was picked up many times. The rearrangement uses TRBV7-9 and TRBJ2-7; D may match TRBD1 or TRBD2 (6 bases each). The germline CDR1 and CDR2 sequences are SEHNR and FQNEAQ (reference sequence). Deletions cut 4 bases from V and 4 bases from J, with 14 bases between. CDR3 length: 14 amino acids. The CDR3 here is CASSSGRGGYEQYF. The CDR3 coding sequence is TGTGCCAGCAGCTCCGGCAGGGGAGGTTACGAGCAGTACTTC.

This clonotype has at least ten counts. The chain joins TRBV2 to TRBJ2-7, with D perhaps being TRBD1 or TRBD2 (5 bases each). V shed 4 bases and J shed 6 bases, with 13 bases lying between them. The CDR3 totals 13 residues. The germline CDR1 and CDR2 sequences are SNHLY and FYNNEI. Written as DNA, the CDR3 is TGTGCCAGCAGTGGAGAAGGGACGTTCGAGCAGTACTTC. This codes for CASSGEGTFEQYF.

Ten or more counts support this clonotype. The chain employs TRBV20-1 and TRBJ2-7, with D tentatively TRBD1 or TRBD2 (5 bases each). Germline assignment: CDR1 DFQATT and CDR2 SNEGSKA (reference sequence). V dropped 6 bases and J dropped 3 bases, with 15 bases sitting between them. This CDR3 has 13 residues. CDR3 coding DNA: TGCAGTGCCCCGGGACCTACTTACTACGAGCAGTACTTC. Translation: CSAPGPTYYEQYF.

The rearrangement joins TRBV19 to TRBJ1-1; 8 bases are shared with TRBD1. Trimming cost V 7 bases and J 9 bases; bases outside gene matches: 10. This CDR3 is built from 13 residues. Germline V gives CDR1 LNHDA, CDR2 SQIVND (reference sequence). DNA for the CDR3: TGTGCCAGTAACGCGGGGCAGGGGGCTAAAGCTTTCTTT. It yields the protein CASNAGQGAKAFF.

Of note for this clonotype: It may be a read error: a sequence one base away is much more abundant. V is TRBV28 and J is TRBJ2-2; D might be TRBD1 or TRBD2, each matching 5 bases. The CDR3 has 14 residues. Germline CDR1 is MDHEN and CDR2 is SYDVKM. CDR3 amino acids: CASSFRVTAGELLF. The CDR3 DNA sequence: TGTGCCAGCAGTTTCAGGGTTACGGCCGGGGAGCTGCTTTTT.

This clonotype showed up just a few times. The junction does not match germline at one end; this may be a read error. This sequence joins TRBV7-2 and TRBJ1-1, with a weak D call TRBD1 (6 bases). The CDR3 consists of 14 residues. The V gene's germline CDR1 is SGHTA and CDR2 FQGNSA. Here the CDR3 reads CASSQVWTVTEAFF. CDR3 sequence (DNA): TGCGCCAGCAGCCAAGTTTGGACAGTAACTGAAGCTTTCTTT.

This clonotype showed up just once. The V and J genes are TRBV18 and TRBJ2-7, with D perhaps matching TRBD1 or TRBD2 (5 bases each). Between the trimmed V and J ends, which lost 3 bases and 2 bases, there was a span of 14 bases. Germline V gene data show CDR1 as KGHSH and CDR2 as LQKENI. CDR3 length: 15 amino acids. Here the CDR3 reads CASSPPGPGAYEQYF. CDR3 DNA sequence: TGTGCCAGCTCACCGCCGGGACCCGGGGCCTACGAGCAGTACTTC.

This clonotype was counted a few times. The rearrangement uses TRBV5-5 and TRBJ1-6; D gene uncertain. Germline values: CDR1 SGHKS, CDR2 YYEKEE (reference sequence). The V end lost 6 bases, the J end lost 8 bases, and 18 bases lay between the germline ends. The CDR3 has 15 residues. The CDR3 DNA reads TGTGCCAGCAACCACGAGGCCGACAAGTATTCACCCCTCCACTTT. It codes for CASNHEADKYSPLHF.

This clonotype was counted at least ten times. This sequence joins TRBV12-3 or TRBV12-4 and TRBJ1-2; 7 bases fit TRBD1. Losses at the gene ends were 4 bases for V and 5 bases for J; bases not matched to a gene: 4. The CDR3 has 13 amino acids. CDR3 coding DNA: TGTGCCAGCAGTTGGGACAGACAATATGGCTACACCTTC. It codes for CASSWDRQYGYTF.

This clonotype was counted a few times. The rearrangement uses TRBV20-1 and TRBJ1-2; TRBD1 is a possible D gene (5 bases). The germline V and J ends were trimmed by 3 bases and 4 bases, with 9 bases remaining between them. Germline assignment: CDR1 DFQATT and CDR2 SNEGSKA (reference sequence). The CDR3 has 12 residues. For the CDR3, the DNA is TGCAGTGCTAGCTTGCAGGGCTATGGCTACACCTTC. It translates to CSASLQGYGYTF.

This chain links TRBV20-1 with TRBJ1-2; 7 nucleotides match TRBD1. The length of the CDR3 is 14 residues. The V gene end was trimmed by 0 bases and the J gene end by 5 bases; junction bases not matched to a gene: 6. CDR1 is DFQATT and CDR2 is SNEGSKA in the germline V gene (reference sequence). The chain's CDR3 is CSAREWNRGYGYTF. The CDR3 nucleotides read TGCAGTGCTAGAGAATGGAACAGGGGATATGGCTACACCTTC.

This clonotype appeared many times. The chain combines TRBV12-3 or TRBV12-4 with TRBJ2-5, with a possible D match to TRBD1 (5 bases). The CDR3 runs 15 residues. With 5 bases removed from V and 0 bases from J, the gap between germline ends came to 13 bases. CDR3 loop: CASSALIGDQETQYF. CDR3 DNA sequence: TGTGCCAGCAGTGCCCTAATAGGGGACCAAGAGACCCAGTACTTC.

Ten or more counts support this clonotype. V and J are TRBV28 and TRBJ1-1, with 7 nucleotides matching TRBD1. CDR3 length equals 16 residues. V lost 4 bases to trimming and J lost 1 base; unmatched junction nucleotides: 9. Germline V gene data show CDR1 as MDHEN and CDR2 as SYDVKM. The CDR3 protein is CASSWLGWDRNTEAFF. CDR3 nucleotides: TGTGCCAGCAGTTGGCTAGGGTGGGACAGGAACACTGAAGCTTTCTTT. The whole variable domain, remainder taken from reference TRBV28 and TRBJ1-1, is DVKVTQSSRYLVKRTGEKVFLECVQDMDHENMFWYRQDPGLGLRLIYFSYDVKMKEKGDIPEGYSVSREKKERFSLILESASTNQTSMYLCASSWLGWDRNTEAFFGQGTRLTVV.

As for this clonotype: A much larger clone sits a single nucleotide away, making a read error possible. In DNA form, the CDR3 reads TGCAGTGCTCCACACAGGGTCGATCAGCCCCAGCATTTT. Protein product: CSAPHRVDQPQHF. The V gene is TRBV20-1, the J gene TRBJ1-5; a possible D gene is TRBD1 (6 bases). The CDR3 is 13 amino acids. V was cut by 5 bases and J by 5 bases, with 13 bases left in between. Germline values: CDR1 DFQATT, CDR2 SNEGSKA (reference sequence).

This clonotype was seen more than once but under ten times. This chain uses TRBV5-4 with TRBJ2-4; 11 positions match TRBD2. The ends lost 5 bases at V and 3 bases at J; junction bases unmatched: 16. In germline, CDR1 is SGHNT, CDR2 YYREEE (reference sequence). The CDR3 totals 19 residues. The CDR3 nucleotides are TGTGCCAGCAGTAGCGGGGGGGGGAGGGGCGAAGGGGACAAAAACATTCAGTACTTC. This encodes CASSSGGGRGEGDKNIQYF.

V is TRBV11-1 and J is TRBJ1-1, with D perhaps matching TRBD1 (5 bases). The germline gives CDR1 SGHAT, CDR2 FQDESV (reference sequence). Deletions cut 4 bases from V and 14 bases from J, with 14 bases between. CDR3 length: 11 residues. The CDR3 sequence is CASSSIDGDFF. In DNA form, the CDR3 reads TGTGCCAGCAGCTCGATTGACGGGGACTTCTTT.

The rearrangement uses TRBV6-1 and TRBJ1-1; TRBD1 aligns across 12 bases. Germline V gene sequence: CDR1 MNHNS, CDR2 SASEGT. With 5 bases clipped from V and 0 bases from J, the junction kept 10 bases outside the gene matches. The CDR3 has 18 amino acids. CDR3 DNA: TGTGCCAGCAGTCCCCCCCCGGGACAGGGGGCGGTGAACACTGAAGCTTTCTTT. It yields the protein CASSPPPGQGAVNTEAFF.

Note on this clonotype: The junction departs from the called germline gene at one end, perhaps through a read error. The rearrangement links TRBV6-9 to TRBJ1-2; D gene ambiguous. The CDR3 is made up of 12 amino acids. Germline values: CDR1 MNHGY, CDR2 SVAAGI. The CDR3: CASSCNGYGYAF. The CDR3 region has the DNA TGTGCCAGCAGTTGTAACGGCTATGGCTACGCCTTC.

This chain links TRBV10-3 with TRBJ1-3; 7 bases are shared with TRBD1. In germline, CDR1 is ENHRY, CDR2 SYGVKD. The CDR3 runs 15 residues. The V segment lost 6 bases and the J segment 2 bases; nucleotides outside the gene matches: 7. In nucleotides, the CDR3 is TGTGCCATCAGCCGACAGGGAGCCGCTGGAAACACCATATATTTT. This translates into CAISRQGAAGNTIYF.